The 23 T cell receptor beta chains below were found in one sample sequenced in a study of T-cell reconstitution after alpha-beta-depleted transplantation in children. As it was prepared, the TCRbeta library received unique molecular identifiers. TCRdb reprocessed the PCR reads via MiXCR and lists one record per CDR3 protein. The sample holds approximately 350,000 distinct CDR3 sequences, more than 10% seen once. Sequenced material: PBMCs, taken from the stem cell graft. The source is a human donor who donated a stem cell graft to a child with Fanconi anemia.

The chain employs TRBV28 and TRBJ1-5; no clear D gene. Trimming removed 2 bases from V and 6 bases from J, with 8 bases in between. The CDR3 spans 13 residues. Germline CDR1 reads MDHEN; CDR2 reads SYDVKM. Here the CDR3 DNA reads TGTGCCAGCAGTTTAGTTGCCTTTCAGCCCCAGCATTTT. Translated, it gives CASSLVAFQPQHF.

This clonotype was seen more than once but under ten times. The V call is TRBV29-1, the J call TRBJ2-3; possible D gene TRBD2, 5 bases. There are 14 residues in the CDR3. Between the trimmed V and J ends, which lost 4 bases and 6 bases, there was a span of 17 bases. Germline V lookup: CDR1 SQVTM, CDR2 ANQGSEA. The CDR3 spells CSVVSGLRTDTQYF. In nucleotides, the CDR3 is TGCAGCGTTGTCTCGGGGTTAAGGACGGATACGCAGTATTTT.

The rearrangement uses TRBV9 and TRBJ2-3, with D uncertain. CDR3 length: 14 residues. Germline CDR1 reads SGDLS; CDR2 reads YYNGEE. The V end was cut by 1 base, the J end by 6 bases, with 12 bases between. The CDR3 loop reads CASSVIGRADTQYF. The CDR3, as DNA: TGTGCCAGCAGCGTAATCGGGCGAGCGGATACGCAGTATTTT.

V and J are TRBV27 and TRBJ2-1; perhaps TRBD1 as D (7 bases). Trimming cost V 0 bases and J 1 base, with 10 bases left between them. Germline loops: CDR1 MNHEY, CDR2 SMNVEV (reference sequence). This CDR3 contains 16 residues. The CDR3: CASSLSQGGSYNEQFF. The CDR3 nucleotides are TGTGCCAGCAGTTTATCGCAGGGGGGATCCTACAATGAGCAGTTCTTC.

The J gene is TRBJ1-2, the V gene TRBV12-3 or TRBV12-4; the D gene is possibly TRBD1 (5 bases). The CDR3 totals 13 residues. V lost 3 bases and J 8 bases, leaving 13 bases between the germline ends. This CDR3 reads CASSLGDSGGYTF. The DNA for the CDR3 is TGTGCCAGCAGTTTGGGGGACTCCGGCGGCTACACCTTC.

The chain is built from TRBV7-9 and TRBJ1-5; D gene ambiguous. CDR1 and CDR2 (germline): SEHNR, FQNEAQ (reference sequence). Trimming took 1 base from V and 9 from J, leaving 10 bases between them. CDR3 size: 13 residues. CDR3 protein: CASSLEAAGPQHF. CDR3 DNA sequence: TGTGCCAGCAGCTTAGAGGCCGCGGGGCCCCAGCATTTT.

The table lists this clonotype with many counts. V is TRBV11-2 and J is TRBJ1-4; no firm D call. Germline V gives CDR1 SGHAT, CDR2 FQNNGV. CDR3 size: 15 residues. Between the trimmed V and J ends, which lost 5 bases and 4 bases, there was a span of 14 bases. The DNA of the CDR3 is TGTGCCAGCAGCCTTGACTCAATCCTTAATGAAAAACTGTTTTTT. This sequence encodes CASSLDSILNEKLFF. Full variable domain (rest looked up from reference TRBV11-2 and TRBJ1-4): EAGVAQSPRYKIIEKRQSVAFWCNPISGHATLYWYQQILGQGPKLLIQFQNNGVVDDSQLPKDRFSAERLKGVDSTLKIQPAKLEDSAVYLCASSLDSILNEKLFFGSGTQLSVL.

The chain employs TRBV4-2 and TRBJ1-6; tentatively, D is TRBD1 (6 bases). Germline V gene lookup returns CDR1 LGHNA and CDR2 YNFKEQ. The V gene lost 0 bases and the J gene lost 13 bases, with 10 bases spanning the gap. The CDR3 spans 13 residues. The CDR3 spells CASSQEGGHPLHF. The CDR3 DNA sequence: TGTGCCAGCAGCCAAGAAGGGGGGCATCCCCTCCACTTT.

This clonotype was seen ten or more times. CDR3 DNA sequence: TGCGCCAGCAGCTTCGGACACTCCACCGGGGAGCTGTTTTTT. This gives the protein CASSFGHSTGELFF. V is TRBV5-1 and J is TRBJ2-2; D possibly corresponds to TRBD1 (5 bases). V was cut by 2 bases and J by 4 bases, with 9 bases left in between. The CDR3 contains 14 residues. Per germline, CDR1 SGHRS and CDR2 YFSETQ.

This clonotype was seen a few times. The chain joins TRBV29-1 to TRBJ2-3; D call uncertain. Trimming removed 4 bases at V and 8 bases at J, with 7 bases between. The germline V gene has CDR1 SQVTM and CDR2 ANQGSEA. The CDR3 extends over 10 amino acids. The CDR3 sequence: CSVAGGTQYF. CDR3 in DNA: TGCAGCGTTGCAGGCGGTACGCAGTATTTT.

This clonotype was seen only a few times. The chain combines TRBV20-1 with TRBJ1-4; D is perhaps TRBD1 (5 bases). V dropped 6 bases and J dropped 2 bases, with 13 bases sitting between them. This CDR3 is built from 14 residues. The germline CDR1 and CDR2 sequences are DFQATT and SNEGSKA (reference sequence). Here the CDR3 reads CSAPGPWTNEKLFF. In DNA form, the CDR3 reads TGCAGTGCGCCGGGACCATGGACTAATGAAAAACTGTTTTTT.

This clonotype was recorded many times. The gene calls are TRBV27 and TRBJ2-3, with D unresolved. Germline V lookup: CDR1 MNHEY, CDR2 SMNVEV (reference sequence). The CDR3 extends over 15 amino acids. The V and J ends lost 6 bases and 4 bases respectively, with 17 bases between them. The CDR3 sequence: CASSRIPSPADTQYF. The CDR3, as DNA: TGTGCCAGCAGCCGAATCCCTTCTCCCGCAGATACGCAGTATTTT.

This clonotype occurred many times. This CDR3 reads CSASGVSGDTQYF. The DNA of the CDR3 is TGCAGCGCCTCAGGGGTTTCAGGGGATACGCAGTATTTT. This sequence joins TRBV29-1 and TRBJ2-3; a possible D gene is TRBD1 (6 bases). CDR1 is SQVTM and CDR2 is ANQGSEA in the germline V gene. With 7 bases removed from V and 6 bases from J, the gap between germline ends came to 17 bases. This CDR3 has 13 amino acids.

There are a few counts of this clonotype. This chain links TRBV11-2 with TRBJ1-1, with D maybe TRBD1 (5 bases). The germline CDR1 and CDR2 sequences are SGHAT and FQNNGV. The CDR3 spans 15 residues. V gave up 1 base and J gave up 6 bases, with 15 bases separating them. CDR3: CASSLGSLGGAEAFF. CDR3 bases: TGTGCCAGCAGCTTAGGTAGCCTCGGGGGAGCTGAAGCTTTCTTT.

This clonotype was observed at least ten times. The rearrangement uses TRBV7-9 and TRBJ2-6, with D uncertain. The CDR3 is 14 residues long. V shed 3 bases and J shed 0 bases, with 3 bases lying between them. Germline V lookup: CDR1 SEHNR, CDR2 FQNEAQ (reference sequence). The CDR3 sequence is CASSLGSGANVLTF. The CDR3 coding sequence is TGTGCCAGCAGCTTGGGCTCTGGGGCCAACGTCCTGACTTTC. The complete variable domain, with remaining parts taken from reference TRBV7-9 and TRBJ2-6, reads DTGVSQNPRHKITKRGQNVTFRCDPISEHNRLYWYRQTLGQGPEFLTYFQNEAQLEKSRLLSDRFSAERPKGSFSTLEIQRTEQGDSAMYLCASSLGSGANVLTFGAGSRLTVL.

This chain links TRBV5-1 with TRBJ2-1; TRBD2 aligns across 11 bases. CDR1 is SGHRS, CDR2 YFSETQ, per germline. Trimming removed 4 bases from V and 7 bases from J; junction bases left unmatched: 7. The CDR3 totals 15 residues. The CDR3 DNA reads TGCGCCAGCAGCCGGAATAGCGGGGGGGCGAATGAGCAGTTCTTC. The encoded protein is CASSRNSGGANEQFF. The full variable domain, completed using reference TRBV5-1 and TRBJ2-1, is KAGVTQTPRYLIKTRGQQVTLSCSPISGHRSVSWYQQTPGQGLQFLFEYFSETQRNKGNFPGRFSGRQFSNSRSEMNVSTLELGDSALYLCASSRNSGGANEQFFGPGTRLTVL.

This clonotype was found many times. This chain links TRBV2 with TRBJ1-1; D remains ambiguous. The CDR3 runs to 14 residues. Deletions cut 4 bases from V and 7 bases from J, with 16 bases between. CDR1 and CDR2 (germline): SNHLY, FYNNEI. CDR3 protein: CASSAPTSRDEAFF. CDR3 nucleotide sequence: TGTGCCAGCAGTGCACCGACATCGAGGGATGAAGCTTTCTTT.

Only a few counts were recorded for this clonotype. The rearrangement links TRBV7-2 to TRBJ1-2, with unresolved D. The V end lost 3 bases, the J end lost 8 bases, and 10 bases lay between the germline ends. The CDR3 runs to 12 residues. The germline CDR1 and CDR2 sequences are SGHTA and FQGNSA. CDR3 sequence reads: CASSFGWEGYTF. The CDR3 DNA reads as TGTGCCAGCAGCTTCGGGTGGGAGGGCTACACCTTC.

There are a few counts of this clonotype. The rearrangement joins TRBV10-3 to TRBJ1-5; D gene unclear. V lost 3 bases to trimming and J lost 5 bases, with 8 bases between them. Germline-derived CDR1 and CDR2 are ENHRY and SYGVKD. CDR3 length equals 13 residues. CDR3 sequence reads: CAISESADQPQHF. The DNA of the CDR3 is TGTGCCATCAGTGAATCGGCGGATCAGCCCCAGCATTTT.

This clonotype was recorded at least ten times. This rearrangement joins TRBV5-1 to TRBJ2-5; TRBD1 might be the D (5 bases). The CDR3 is made up of 16 amino acids. Germline CDR1 and CDR2: SGHRS and YFSETQ. Trimming cost V 4 bases and J 2 bases, with 18 bases left between them. The CDR3 protein is CASSRGQGRQQETQYF. CDR3 DNA sequence: TGCGCCAGCAGCCGAGGCCAGGGAAGGCAGCAAGAGACCCAGTACTTC.

The chain uses TRBV6-1 and TRBJ2-2; D is possibly TRBD1 or TRBD2 (5 bases each). CDR3 length: 14 residues. The V end lost 6 bases, the J end lost 1 base, and 9 bases lay between the germline ends. Germline V gives CDR1 MNHNS, CDR2 SASEGT. The CDR3 nucleotides read TGTGCCAGCAGACGGGACGGGAACACCGGGGAGCTGTTTTTT. Protein product: CASRRDGNTGELFF.

Only a few counts were recorded for this clonotype. V usage is TRBV5-1 and J usage is TRBJ2-1, with 10 bases fitting TRBD2. Per the germline V gene, CDR1 is SGHRS and CDR2 is YFSETQ. The ends lost 0 bases at V and 4 bases at J; junction bases unmatched: 1. There are 15 residues in the CDR3. The CDR3 sequence: CASSLELAGYNEQFF. The CDR3 coding sequence is TGCGCCAGCAGCTTGGAACTAGCGGGATACAATGAGCAGTTCTTC.

The chain has TRBV20-1 and TRBJ2-5; weak D call: TRBD2 (5 bases). Germline assignment: CDR1 DFQATT and CDR2 SNEGSKA (reference sequence). The V end was cut by 1 base, the J end by 4 bases, with 7 bases between. The CDR3 sequence is 12 residues long. The CDR3 coding sequence is TGCAGTGCTAGAGCCGGGGTAGAGACCCAGTACTTC. This gives the protein CSARAGVETQYF.